This entry is about one T cell receptor beta chain. The antigen is undetermined. PCR amplification relied on 60 Vbeta primers (plus 13 Jbeta primers). Clones were read by immunoSEQ multiplex PCR, and TCRdb kept only the in-frame ones, dropping some. The sample includes roughly 150,000 clones, roughly 75% of them seen just once. This CDR3 is built from 16 residues. Germline CDR1 LNHDA, CDR2 SQIVND (reference sequence). Trimming took 3 bases from V and 2 from J; bases not matched to a gene: 8. The sample comes from a study of cytomegalovirus exposure and HLA in healthy donors. General study results and limits: Later on, a genetic analysis was performed. It linked a missense variant in DCLRE1C with V- and J-gene trimming of TCR beta. One cluster of highly shared sequence variants probably arose as a sequencing artifact.

This chain connects TRBV19 to TRBJ2-3, with TRBD1 matching over 7 bases. The sequencing sample was made of PBMCs. This receptor was obtained from a man aged 18 to 35 in good health and CMV-seronegative. The CDR3 spells CASSIATGAYTDTQYF. The CDR3 DNA sequence: TGTGCCAGTAGTATCGCTACAGGGGCATACACAGATACGCAGTATTTT.